This T cell receptor beta chain was identified during a study of OX40 agonist ivuxolimab in advanced cancers. Between the trimmed V and J ends, which lost 6 bases and 0 bases, there was a span of 13 bases. The CDR3 contains 15 residues. Germline V gene sequence: CDR1 LGHNA, CDR2 YSLEER. Data came from immunoSEQ multiplex PCR; TCRdb stores just in-frame clones and leaves some out. The table shows about 77,000 clones, with approximately 94% occurring only once. The TCR sequence derives from an adult with an advanced solid tumor such as melanoma, head and neck, liver or kidney cancer. This sequence joins TRBV4-3 and TRBJ2-3; D is undetermined. Specimen: CD4+ or CD8+ T cells sorted from blood, collected in a trial of the OX40 agonist ivuxolimab. This chain's CDR3 is CASRLDITSTDTQYF. The CDR3 bases are TGCGCCAGCAGACTCGATATAACTAGCACAGATACGCAGTATTTT.